This is a list of T cell receptor beta chains from one sample in a study of identical twins. TCRdb re-analysed the 5' RACE reads in MiXCR, keeping a single row per CDR3 protein. The table has around 570,000 distinct CDR3 sequences, over 8.5% seen once. This sample also belongs to another study, concerning yellow fever vaccine responses in identical twins.

Sequencing was done on a sample of PBMCs. The receptor source for this set is a young woman in good health. The CDR3 runs from the conserved cysteine through the conserved F or W.

>TRBV5-5|TRBJ2-6
CASSLGLPSSGANVLTF
>TRBV6-2/TRBV6-3|TRBJ2-7
CASSWGGPTYEQYF
>TRBV2|TRBJ2-5
CASSALGLAGGKETQYF
>TRBV19|TRBJ2-1
CASSTDRGRDNEQFF
>TRBV7-9|TRBJ2-1
CASRTNGGAGGNEQFF
>TRBV12-3/TRBV12-4|TRBJ1-4
CASSFRTGPSEKLFF
>TRBV7-8|TRBJ2-7
CASSLVFRRGWLYEQYF
>TRBV7-8|TRBJ2-3
CASSPSLAGGQDTQYF
>TRBV20-1|TRBJ2-7
CSARDRVGVATYEQYF
>TRBV6-2/TRBV6-3|TRBJ2-1
CASSYLAGGGNEQFF
>TRBV10-3|TRBJ1-1
CAIPTGENTEAFF
>TRBV4-1|TRBJ2-2
CASSHLSSLGPGELFF
>TRBV7-3|TRBJ2-4
CASSQTSAATKNIQYF
>TRBV15|TRBJ2-3
CATSSSGTGRINTQYF
>TRBV7-3|TRBJ2-2
CASSVEDSRGELFF
>TRBV7-2|TRBJ2-1
CASSLVPSALDYNEQFF
>TRBV3-1|TRBJ1-1
CASRRTERNTEAFF
>TRBV5-1|TRBJ1-1
CASSSSNTEAFF
>TRBV12-3/TRBV12-4|TRBJ2-5
CASSPRTSGIGTQYF
>TRBV12-3/TRBV12-4|TRBJ2-7
CTCCLKVSGDRHSYEQYF
>TRBV6-1|TRBJ2-7
CASNGGVGYEQYF
>TRBV14|TRBJ2-7
CASSQDRRYSYEQYF
>TRBV28|TRBJ2-7
CASFWSDEQYF
>TRBV20-1|TRBJ2-5
CSARQMGAGLKSTETQYF
>TRBV27|TRBJ2-7
CASSSYRSYEQYF
>TRBV12-3/TRBV12-4|TRBJ2-6
CASTRSLKGANVLTF
>TRBV10-2|TRBJ2-2
CASSPGQIYTGELFF
>TRBV5-1|TRBJ2-3
CASSPGLAGAGDTQYF
>TRBV12-3/TRBV12-4|TRBJ2-4
CASSNRQGSNPKNIQYF
>TRBV27|TRBJ2-7
CASSLWADGEQYF
>TRBV18|TRBJ2-7
CASSPEAGAGYEQYF
>TRBV20-1|TRBJ1-1
CSAHDMVNTEAFF
>TRBV6-5|TRBJ2-1
CASSYSRAMVNEQFF
>TRBV27|TRBJ2-1
CASSLFVGGTEYNEQFF
>TRBV9|TRBJ2-3
CASSVIGTPPDTQYF
>TRBV9|TRBJ1-2
CASSVSGYGYTF
>TRBV20-1|TRBJ2-7
CSARERTGPYEQYF
>TRBV6-5|TRBJ1-2
CASSSPWTHGYTF
>TRBV12-3/TRBV12-4|TRBJ2-1
CASSQFGGPVF
>TRBV4-1|TRBJ2-1
CASSQERGQEGVSEQFF
>TRBV5-1|TRBJ2-5
CASSLASGSQETQYF
>TRBV3-1|TRBJ2-1
CASSQELRGNEQFF
>TRBV2|TRBJ2-1
CASSEMGGAYNEQFF
>TRBV23-1|TRBJ1-1
CASSQSRIGGNTEAFF
>TRBV5-1|TRBJ2-1
CASSIAGGPYNEQFF
>TRBV28|TRBJ1-2
CASSYYNSGTGGYGYTF
>TRBV19|TRBJ2-3
CASSIPGQATDTQYF
>TRBV27|TRBJ2-2
CASSLIRDGELFF
>TRBV4-1|TRBJ1-1
CASSASHLNTEAFF
>TRBV5-1|TRBJ1-1
CASSFGTGPIEAFF
>TRBV4-1|TRBJ2-4
CASSQQVLTKNIQYF
>TRBV27|TRBJ2-3
CASKLCSGRVADTQYF
>TRBV19|TRBJ2-7
CASSAPNYEQYF